This T cell receptor beta chain was sequenced for a study of metastatic and nonmetastatic thyroid tumors. Study context: Repertoires were compared across blood and tumor or nodule tissue from malignant and benign thyroid patients.

Per the study methods: The study took CDR3 differences across clinicopathological groups and made a distant-metastasis classifier for papillary thyroid cancer from them. With MiXCR, TCRdb called clones anew from the PCR reads. The V and J calls, along with clone size, are taken from TCRdb and not from the paper's own processing. The table records more than 85,000 clones, 8.6% of them present only once. This clone came up many times. Thyroid surgery took place with no prior treatment in any patient. CDR1 MNHNS and CDR2 SASEGT come from the germline V gene. J gave up 0 bases and V 4 bases, and 5 bases lay outside the gene matches. This CDR3 is built from 16 residues.

The sample consisted of blood. The sequence derives from a female donor with papillary thyroid cancer or a benign thyroid nodule (not recorded which). Some clones in this sample may be carry-over from other donors' samples. The rearrangement links TRBV6-1 to TRBJ1-4, with 7 nucleotides matching TRBD1. CDR3 DNA: TGTGCCAGCAGTGTCGGGACAGCTGCAACTAATGAAAAACTGTTTTTT. Its translation is CASSVGTAATNEKLFF.